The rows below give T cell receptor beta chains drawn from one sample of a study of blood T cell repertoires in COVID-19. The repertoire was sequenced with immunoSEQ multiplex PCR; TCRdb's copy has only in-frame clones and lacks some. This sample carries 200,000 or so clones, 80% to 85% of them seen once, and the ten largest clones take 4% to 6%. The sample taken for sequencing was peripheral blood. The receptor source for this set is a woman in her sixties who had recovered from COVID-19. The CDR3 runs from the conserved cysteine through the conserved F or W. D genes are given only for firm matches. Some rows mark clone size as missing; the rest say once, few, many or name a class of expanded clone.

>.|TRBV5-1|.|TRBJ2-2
TGCGCCAGCAGCTTCGTCACAGACGGGGAGCTGTTTTTT
CASSFVTDGELFF
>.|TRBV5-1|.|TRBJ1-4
TGCGCCAGCAGCTCTCAGGGTGCTTCGGTGGAAGAACTGTTTTTT
CASSSQGASVEELFF
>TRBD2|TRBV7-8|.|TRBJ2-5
TGTGCCAGCAGCCCGCTTAGGTCTGGGGGGGGAGAGACCCAGTACTTC
CASSPLRSGGGETQYF
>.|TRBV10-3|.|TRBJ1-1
TGTGCCATCAGTACCAAAGAGGAGTCGGAAGCTTTCTTT
CAISTKEESEAFF
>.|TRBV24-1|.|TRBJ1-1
TGTGCCACCCCTTGCCGGGGGGGCACTGAAGCTTTCTTT
CATPCRGGTEAFF
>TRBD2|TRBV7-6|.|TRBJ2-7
TGTGCCAGCAGCTCGAATCCGGGACTATCCACCTACGAGCAGTACTTC
CASSSNPGLSTYEQYF
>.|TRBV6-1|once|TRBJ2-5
TGTGCCAGCAGCCGGGACAACCAAGAGACCCAGTACTTC
CASSRDNQETQYF
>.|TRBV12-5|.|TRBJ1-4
TGTGCTAGTGGTTTAACAGGGAGGGGGGGAGATGAAAAACTGTTTTTT
CASGLTGRGGDEKLFF
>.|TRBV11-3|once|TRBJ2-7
TGTGCCAGCACCCCGTCCCACAGGGGGGGACTCTCCTACGAGCAGTACTTC
CASTPSHRGGLSYEQYF
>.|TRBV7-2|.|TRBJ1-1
TGTGCCAGCAGCTTAGTCCGCGGTCAGGGTGGGACTGAAGCTTTCTTT
CASSLVRGQGGTEAFF
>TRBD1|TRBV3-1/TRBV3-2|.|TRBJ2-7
TGTGCCAGCAGCCAGGGACAGGGCGGTCAGTACTTC
CASSQGQGGQYF
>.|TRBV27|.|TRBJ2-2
TGTGCCAGCAGCCTCGTCAGGGCTACTCGGTCAAACACCGGGGAGCTGTTTTTT
CASSLVRATRSNTGELFF
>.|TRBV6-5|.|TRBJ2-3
TGTGCCAGCAGCCTCCCCGCGGCGCTCACAGATACGCAGTATTTT
CASSLPAALTDTQYF
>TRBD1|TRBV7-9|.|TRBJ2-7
TGTGCCAGCAGCTTGACAGGGGCGGTGGTCGAGCAGTACTTC
CASSLTGAVVEQYF
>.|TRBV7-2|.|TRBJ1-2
TGTGCCAGCAGTCCCCCCCCTCTCCTCGGCTACACCTTC
CASSPPPLLGYTF
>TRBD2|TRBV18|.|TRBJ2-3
TGTGCCAGCTCACCAGAAGGTGGGGGGGGAGCGTATTTT
CASSPEGGGGAYF
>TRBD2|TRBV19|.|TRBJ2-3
TGTGCCAGTAGTGCACGGACGGGACTAGCGGGGAGCACAGATACGCAGTATTTT
CASSARTGLAGSTDTQYF
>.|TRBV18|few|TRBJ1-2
TGTGCCAGCTCACCAAGCGCAGGGGCCTATGGCTACACCTTC
CASSPSAGAYGYTF
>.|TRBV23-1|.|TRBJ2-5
TGCGCCAGCGGCCGACTGGGGACCCAGTACTTC
CASGRLGTQYF
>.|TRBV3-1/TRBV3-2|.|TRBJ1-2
TGTGCCAGCAGCCACGGGGTCGGCGGCTACACCTTC
CASSHGVGGYTF